This TCR beta chain derives from a study of shared clonotypes between healthy human individuals. The CDR3 spans 12 residues. Germline V gives CDR1 MNHNS, CDR2 SASEGT. V was pared by 8 bases and J by 6 bases, with 10 bases between. TCRdb's table, derived via immunoSEQ multiplex PCR, lists solely in-frame clones and lacks some. This table has about 380,000 clones, 96% appearing once. The sequencing sample was made of memory CD8+ T cells sorted from blood. Subset given: CD45RO+ cells pooled with CCR7-negative TemRA cells. The genes are TRBV6-1 and TRBJ1-4; tentatively, D is TRBD1 (5 bases). The clonotype originates from a man aged 25-45 years in good health. The CDR3 is CASLGPDEKLFF. The CDR3 DNA follows: TGTGCCAGCTTGGGGCCGGATGAAAAACTGTTTTTT.